The 9 T cell receptor beta chains below were found in one sample sequenced in a study of patients and donors after allogeneic stem cell transplantation. Each CDR3 protein gets one entry after TCRdb re-called the RT-PCR reads with MiXCR. The profile shows about 960,000 distinct CDR3 sequences, roughly 18% of them singletons. The sequencing input was blood, either unsorted or a sorted T cell fraction (not recorded which). These receptors were collected from a human donor who was either an allogeneic HSCT recipient or a stem cell or donor lymphocyte infusion donor (not recorded which). It is not recorded whose cells these are; they may come from a transplant donor.

This clonotype was found many times. This rearrangement joins TRBV12-3 or TRBV12-4 to TRBJ1-1, with TRBD1 matching 7 bases. V gave up 7 bases and J gave up 1 base; unmatched junction bases: 3. The CDR3 length is 13 residues. For the CDR3, the DNA is TGTGCCAGCACCGGGACAGCGAACACTGAAGCTTTCTTT. The encoded protein is CASTGTANTEAFF.

This chain uses TRBV15 with TRBJ1-6, with D possibly being TRBD1 (5 bases). The CDR3 is 17 residues long. V was trimmed by 5 bases and J by 8 bases, leaving 22 bases between them. The V gene's germline CDR1 is LNHNV and CDR2 YYDKDF (reference sequence). The CDR3 spells CATSRLRDAGGHSPLHF. The CDR3 DNA follows: TGTGCCACCAGCCGGCTCCGGGATGCTGGGGGTCATTCACCCCTCCACTTT.

This clonotype was seen only a few times. In DNA, the CDR3 is TGTGCCAGCAGAGGACAGATTGGTCAGCCCCAGCATTTT. Its protein is CASRGQIGQPQHF. This chain connects TRBV6-2 or TRBV6-3 to TRBJ1-5; a possible D gene is TRBD1 (6 bases). The V and J ends lost 6 bases and 6 bases respectively, with 12 bases between them. Germline lookup yields CDR1 MNHEY and CDR2 SVGEGT. The length of the CDR3 is 13 residues.

This chain connects TRBV12-3 or TRBV12-4 to TRBJ1-5; D is perhaps TRBD1 (6 bases). This CDR3 is 15 amino acids long. V dropped 4 bases and J dropped 3 bases, with 13 bases sitting between them. CDR3 coding DNA: TGTGCCAGCAGTTCGGGGGCGCGAAACAATCAGCCCCAGCATTTT. Encoded protein: CASSSGARNNQPQHF.

This clonotype was seen more than once but under ten times. The V and J genes are TRBV4-3 and TRBJ2-1; the match to TRBD2 covers 8 bases. The CDR3 has 17 amino acids. With V trimmed by 0 bases and J by 5 bases, 9 bases remained unmatched. Germline loops: CDR1 LGHNA, CDR2 YSLEER. CDR3 amino acids: CASSQDRRGGPDNEQFF. The CDR3 DNA reads as TGCGCCAGCAGCCAAGATCGGCGCGGGGGGCCCGACAATGAGCAGTTCTTC.

The V and J genes are TRBV29-1 and TRBJ2-1; D perhaps matches TRBD1 (5 bases). This CDR3 spans 15 amino acids. V shed 3 bases and J shed 4 bases, with 16 bases lying between them. Germline V gene sequence: CDR1 SQVTM, CDR2 ANQGSEA. CDR3 region: CSVDLRQGFYNEQFF. CDR3 nucleotides: TGCAGCGTTGATTTGAGGCAGGGATTTTACAATGAGCAGTTCTTC.

The rearrangement links TRBV6-2 or TRBV6-3 to TRBJ2-6; TRBD1 might be the D (6 bases). V was shortened by 4 bases and J by 0 bases, with 13 bases between the two germline ends. CDR1 MNHEY and CDR2 SVGEGT come from the germline V gene. This CDR3 has 17 amino acids. The CDR3 DNA sequence: TGTGCCAGCAGTTCCGGCAGGGGTCTCTCTGGGGCCAACGTCCTGACTTTC. Protein: CASSSGRGLSGANVLTF.

The rearrangement links TRBV28 to TRBJ2-7; possibly TRBD2 for D (6 bases). Germline CDR1 and CDR2: MDHEN and SYDVKM. The V and J ends lost 8 bases and 1 base respectively, with 21 bases between them. The CDR3 extends over 16 amino acids. CDR3 loop: CASAVPGVLQSYEQYF. DNA for the CDR3: TGTGCCAGCGCCGTCCCGGGGGTCCTCCAGTCCTACGAGCAGTACTTC.

The rearrangement joins TRBV20-1 to TRBJ1-1; D is perhaps TRBD1 (5 bases). Germline V CDR1 and CDR2: DFQATT, SNEGSKA (reference sequence). V lost 5 bases, J lost 2 bases, and 15 bases lay in between. The CDR3 covers 14 residues. The CDR3 DNA reads TGCAGTGCTGGGACTGGGAAGGGAAACACTGAAGCTTTCTTT. Translation gives CSAGTGKGNTEAFF.